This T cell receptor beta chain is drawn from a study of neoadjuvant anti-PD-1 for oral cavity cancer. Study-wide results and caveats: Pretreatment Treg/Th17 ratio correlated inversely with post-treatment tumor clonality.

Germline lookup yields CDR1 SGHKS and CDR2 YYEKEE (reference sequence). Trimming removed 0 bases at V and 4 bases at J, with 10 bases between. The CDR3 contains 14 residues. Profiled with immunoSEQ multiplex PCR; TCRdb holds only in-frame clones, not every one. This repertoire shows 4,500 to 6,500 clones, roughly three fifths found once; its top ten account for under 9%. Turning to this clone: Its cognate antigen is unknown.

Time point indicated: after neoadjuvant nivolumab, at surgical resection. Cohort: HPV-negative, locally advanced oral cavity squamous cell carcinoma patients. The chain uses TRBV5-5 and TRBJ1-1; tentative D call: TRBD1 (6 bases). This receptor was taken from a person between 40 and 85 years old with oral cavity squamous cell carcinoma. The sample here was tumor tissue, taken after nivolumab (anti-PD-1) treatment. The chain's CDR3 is CASSLEGGFTEAFF. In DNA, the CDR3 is TGTGCCAGCAGCTTGGAAGGGGGATTCACTGAAGCTTTCTTT. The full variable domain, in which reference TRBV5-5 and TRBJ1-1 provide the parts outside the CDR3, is DAGVTQSPTHLIKTRGQQVTLRCSPISGHKSVSWYQQVLGQGPQFIFQYYEKEERGRGNFPDRFSARQFPNYSSELNVNALLLGDSALYLCASSLEGGFTEAFFGQGTRLTVV.